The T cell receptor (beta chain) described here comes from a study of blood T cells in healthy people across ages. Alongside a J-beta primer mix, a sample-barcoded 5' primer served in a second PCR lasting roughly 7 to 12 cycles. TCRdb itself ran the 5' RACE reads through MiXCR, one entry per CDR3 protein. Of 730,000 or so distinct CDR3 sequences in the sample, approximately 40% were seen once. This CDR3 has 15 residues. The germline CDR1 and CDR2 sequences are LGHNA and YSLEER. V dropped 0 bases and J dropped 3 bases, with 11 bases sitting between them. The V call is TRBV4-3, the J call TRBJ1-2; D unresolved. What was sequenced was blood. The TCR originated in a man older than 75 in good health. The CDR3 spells CASSQDEGRDYGYTF. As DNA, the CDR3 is TGCGCCAGCAGCCAAGATGAGGGCCGCGACTATGGCTACACCTTC.